This entry features one T cell receptor beta chain sequence. The antigen is unknown. Trimming took off 10 bases at V and 7 bases at J, with 14 bases between the two ends. CDR3 length: 12 amino acids. Alongside a J-beta primer mix, a sample-barcoded 5' primer served in a second PCR lasting about 7 to 11 cycles. A template-switch adaptor that had 12 random nucleotides put a tag on each cDNA molecule. TCRdb ran MiXCR on the 5' RACE reads and lists one entry per CDR3 protein. The sample records just under 750,000 distinct CDR3 sequences, around a fifth being singletons. This record belongs to a study of blood T cells in healthy people across ages. Study findings and constraints: Naive T cell percentage and TCR beta diversity correlated strongly. Aged donors had fewer naive CD4+ cells and lower diversity than long-lived donors.

Researchers collected about 10 milliliters of peripheral blood from every single donor. The source material was blood. The source is a man between 65 and 85 years old in good health. This chain joins TRBV12-3 or TRBV12-4 and TRBJ2-4; D gene unclear. This CDR3 is CATGYGGNIQYF. The CDR3 coding sequence is TGTGCCACCGGTTACGGCGGTAACATTCAGTACTTC.